The 6 T cell receptor beta chains presented below share a single source sample, sequenced in a study of blood T cell repertoires in COVID-19. Measured with immunoSEQ multiplex PCR; TCRdb has only the in-frame clones, and not every one. Here the sample spans roughly 210,000 clones, around 87% being singletons. Sequencing was performed on PBMCs or T cells enriched from blood (not recorded which). The receptors derive from a man between 25 and 39 years old in a cohort exposed to, infected with or recovered from COVID-19 (not recorded which).

In DNA, the CDR3 is TGTGCCAGCAGTTTGTACATTACCTCTGGAAACACCATATATTTT. It encodes CASSLYITSGNTIYF. The chain recombines TRBV27 with TRBJ1-3; D call uncertain. There are 15 residues in the CDR3. Germline V gene sequence: CDR1 MNHEY, CDR2 SMNVEV (reference sequence). V was pared by 3 bases and J by 0 bases, with 9 bases between.

This clone was counted once. The chain links TRBV6-1 to TRBJ2-7; TRBD2 agrees at 14 bases. CDR1 is MNHNS and CDR2 is SASEGT in the germline V gene. Trimming cost V 3 bases and J 7 bases; bases outside gene matches: 5. The CDR3 length is 15 residues. This chain's CDR3 is CASSDGLAGGGEQYF. The CDR3 bases are TGTGCCAGCAGTGACGGACTAGCGGGAGGAGGGGAGCAGTACTTC.

This sequence joins TRBV3-1 (or the pseudogene TRBV3-2) and TRBJ1-2, with D maybe TRBD1 (5 bases). Trimming cost V 7 bases and J 8 bases, with 14 bases left between them. The CDR3 runs 12 residues. Looked up from germline, CDR1 is LGHDT and CDR2 is YNNKEL (reference sequence). The CDR3 loop is CASTLFGGGYTF. For the CDR3, the DNA is TGTGCCAGCACCCTTTTCGGGGGGGGCTACACCTTC.

V is TRBV19 and J is TRBJ2-7, with D possibly TRBD1 on 6 matching bases. Germline V lookup: CDR1 LNHDA, CDR2 SQIVND (reference sequence). Trimming left V 4 bases short and J 9 bases short, with 13 bases between. The CDR3 consists of 12 residues. For the CDR3, the DNA is TGTGCCAGTAGTAGTGGGACATCGGGGCAGTACTTC. Its translation is CASSSGTSGQYF.

Only one count was recorded for this clone. The rearrangement links TRBV4-3 to TRBJ2-5; 8 bases line up with TRBD2. Germline CDR1 and CDR2: LGHNA and YSLEER. The length of the CDR3 is 17 residues. V dropped 0 bases and J dropped 5; count of bases not matched to a gene: 11. Written as DNA, the CDR3 is TGCGCCAGCAGCCAAGATCTTATGACGGGAGGGAGGGAGACCCAGTACTTC. Encoded protein: CASSQDLMTGGRETQYF.

V usage is TRBV27 and J usage is TRBJ2-1, with 7 bases fitting TRBD1. CDR1 MNHEY and CDR2 SMNVEV come from the germline V gene (reference sequence). The junction had 7 bases not matched to a gene; V was cut back by 2 bases and J by 6 bases. CDR3 length: 15 residues. The CDR3 DNA reads TGTGCCAGCAGTTTAAAGGGGGCCGGCAGCAATGAGCAGTTCTTC. Protein: CASSLKGAGSNEQFF.